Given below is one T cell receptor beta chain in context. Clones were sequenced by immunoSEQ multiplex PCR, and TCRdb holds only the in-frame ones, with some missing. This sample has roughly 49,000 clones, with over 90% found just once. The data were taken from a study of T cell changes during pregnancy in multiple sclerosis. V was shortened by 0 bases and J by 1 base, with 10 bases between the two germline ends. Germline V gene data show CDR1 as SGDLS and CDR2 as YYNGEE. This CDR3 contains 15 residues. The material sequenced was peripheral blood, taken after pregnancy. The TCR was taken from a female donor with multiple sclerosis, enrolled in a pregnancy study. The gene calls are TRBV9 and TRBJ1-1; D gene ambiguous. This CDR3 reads CASSVEADQNTEAFF. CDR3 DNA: TGTGCCAGCAGCGTAGAGGCGGATCAGAACACTGAAGCTTTCTTT. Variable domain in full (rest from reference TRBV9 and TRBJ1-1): DSGVTQTPKHLITATGQRVTLRCSPRSGDLSVYWYQQSLDQGLQFLIQYYNGEERAKGNILERFSAQQFPDLHSELNLSSLELGDSALYFCASSVEADQNTEAFFGQGTRLTVV.